This entry describes one T cell receptor beta chain. This entry is derived from a study of cytomegalovirus exposure and HLA in healthy donors. Study at large: Of the donors genotyped, approximately 400 in all, 75% to 85% fell in the Caucasian-associated ancestry cluster.

A multiplex PCR was run with 60 Vbeta primers and 13 Jbeta primers. TCRdb keeps only in-frame clones here, not all; method: immunoSEQ multiplex PCR. There are some 150,000 clones in the sample; roughly 80% occur only once, and over 0.95% lies in the top ten. The germline V and J ends were trimmed by 5 bases and 3 bases, with 14 bases remaining between them. The CDR3 totals 14 residues. Germline V gene sequence: CDR1 MDHEN, CDR2 SYDVKM. Specimen: PBMCs. The chain couples TRBV28 to TRBJ2-7; D might be TRBD1 (5 bases). The receptor was isolated from a female donor in good health and CMV-seronegative. CDR3 residues: CASSRRGSHYEQYF. In nucleotides, the CDR3 is TGTGCCAGCAGTAGAAGGGGATCACACTACGAGCAGTACTTC.